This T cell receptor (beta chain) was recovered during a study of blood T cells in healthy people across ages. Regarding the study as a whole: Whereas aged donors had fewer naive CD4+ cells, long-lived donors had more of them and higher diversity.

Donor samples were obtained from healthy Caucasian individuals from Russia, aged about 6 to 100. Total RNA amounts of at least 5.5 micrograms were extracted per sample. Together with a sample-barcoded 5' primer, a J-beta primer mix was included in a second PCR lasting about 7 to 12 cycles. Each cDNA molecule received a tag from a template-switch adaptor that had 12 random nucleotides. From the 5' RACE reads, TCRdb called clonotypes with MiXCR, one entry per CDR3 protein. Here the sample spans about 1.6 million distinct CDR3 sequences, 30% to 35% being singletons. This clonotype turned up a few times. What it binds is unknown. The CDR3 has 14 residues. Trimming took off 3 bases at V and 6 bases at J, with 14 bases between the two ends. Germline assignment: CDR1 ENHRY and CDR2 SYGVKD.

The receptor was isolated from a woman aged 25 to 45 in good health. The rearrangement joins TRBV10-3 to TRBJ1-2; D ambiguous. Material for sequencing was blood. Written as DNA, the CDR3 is TGTGCCATCAGTGAACCCAAGCCTTTGGATGGCTACACCTTC. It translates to CAISEPKPLDGYTF.